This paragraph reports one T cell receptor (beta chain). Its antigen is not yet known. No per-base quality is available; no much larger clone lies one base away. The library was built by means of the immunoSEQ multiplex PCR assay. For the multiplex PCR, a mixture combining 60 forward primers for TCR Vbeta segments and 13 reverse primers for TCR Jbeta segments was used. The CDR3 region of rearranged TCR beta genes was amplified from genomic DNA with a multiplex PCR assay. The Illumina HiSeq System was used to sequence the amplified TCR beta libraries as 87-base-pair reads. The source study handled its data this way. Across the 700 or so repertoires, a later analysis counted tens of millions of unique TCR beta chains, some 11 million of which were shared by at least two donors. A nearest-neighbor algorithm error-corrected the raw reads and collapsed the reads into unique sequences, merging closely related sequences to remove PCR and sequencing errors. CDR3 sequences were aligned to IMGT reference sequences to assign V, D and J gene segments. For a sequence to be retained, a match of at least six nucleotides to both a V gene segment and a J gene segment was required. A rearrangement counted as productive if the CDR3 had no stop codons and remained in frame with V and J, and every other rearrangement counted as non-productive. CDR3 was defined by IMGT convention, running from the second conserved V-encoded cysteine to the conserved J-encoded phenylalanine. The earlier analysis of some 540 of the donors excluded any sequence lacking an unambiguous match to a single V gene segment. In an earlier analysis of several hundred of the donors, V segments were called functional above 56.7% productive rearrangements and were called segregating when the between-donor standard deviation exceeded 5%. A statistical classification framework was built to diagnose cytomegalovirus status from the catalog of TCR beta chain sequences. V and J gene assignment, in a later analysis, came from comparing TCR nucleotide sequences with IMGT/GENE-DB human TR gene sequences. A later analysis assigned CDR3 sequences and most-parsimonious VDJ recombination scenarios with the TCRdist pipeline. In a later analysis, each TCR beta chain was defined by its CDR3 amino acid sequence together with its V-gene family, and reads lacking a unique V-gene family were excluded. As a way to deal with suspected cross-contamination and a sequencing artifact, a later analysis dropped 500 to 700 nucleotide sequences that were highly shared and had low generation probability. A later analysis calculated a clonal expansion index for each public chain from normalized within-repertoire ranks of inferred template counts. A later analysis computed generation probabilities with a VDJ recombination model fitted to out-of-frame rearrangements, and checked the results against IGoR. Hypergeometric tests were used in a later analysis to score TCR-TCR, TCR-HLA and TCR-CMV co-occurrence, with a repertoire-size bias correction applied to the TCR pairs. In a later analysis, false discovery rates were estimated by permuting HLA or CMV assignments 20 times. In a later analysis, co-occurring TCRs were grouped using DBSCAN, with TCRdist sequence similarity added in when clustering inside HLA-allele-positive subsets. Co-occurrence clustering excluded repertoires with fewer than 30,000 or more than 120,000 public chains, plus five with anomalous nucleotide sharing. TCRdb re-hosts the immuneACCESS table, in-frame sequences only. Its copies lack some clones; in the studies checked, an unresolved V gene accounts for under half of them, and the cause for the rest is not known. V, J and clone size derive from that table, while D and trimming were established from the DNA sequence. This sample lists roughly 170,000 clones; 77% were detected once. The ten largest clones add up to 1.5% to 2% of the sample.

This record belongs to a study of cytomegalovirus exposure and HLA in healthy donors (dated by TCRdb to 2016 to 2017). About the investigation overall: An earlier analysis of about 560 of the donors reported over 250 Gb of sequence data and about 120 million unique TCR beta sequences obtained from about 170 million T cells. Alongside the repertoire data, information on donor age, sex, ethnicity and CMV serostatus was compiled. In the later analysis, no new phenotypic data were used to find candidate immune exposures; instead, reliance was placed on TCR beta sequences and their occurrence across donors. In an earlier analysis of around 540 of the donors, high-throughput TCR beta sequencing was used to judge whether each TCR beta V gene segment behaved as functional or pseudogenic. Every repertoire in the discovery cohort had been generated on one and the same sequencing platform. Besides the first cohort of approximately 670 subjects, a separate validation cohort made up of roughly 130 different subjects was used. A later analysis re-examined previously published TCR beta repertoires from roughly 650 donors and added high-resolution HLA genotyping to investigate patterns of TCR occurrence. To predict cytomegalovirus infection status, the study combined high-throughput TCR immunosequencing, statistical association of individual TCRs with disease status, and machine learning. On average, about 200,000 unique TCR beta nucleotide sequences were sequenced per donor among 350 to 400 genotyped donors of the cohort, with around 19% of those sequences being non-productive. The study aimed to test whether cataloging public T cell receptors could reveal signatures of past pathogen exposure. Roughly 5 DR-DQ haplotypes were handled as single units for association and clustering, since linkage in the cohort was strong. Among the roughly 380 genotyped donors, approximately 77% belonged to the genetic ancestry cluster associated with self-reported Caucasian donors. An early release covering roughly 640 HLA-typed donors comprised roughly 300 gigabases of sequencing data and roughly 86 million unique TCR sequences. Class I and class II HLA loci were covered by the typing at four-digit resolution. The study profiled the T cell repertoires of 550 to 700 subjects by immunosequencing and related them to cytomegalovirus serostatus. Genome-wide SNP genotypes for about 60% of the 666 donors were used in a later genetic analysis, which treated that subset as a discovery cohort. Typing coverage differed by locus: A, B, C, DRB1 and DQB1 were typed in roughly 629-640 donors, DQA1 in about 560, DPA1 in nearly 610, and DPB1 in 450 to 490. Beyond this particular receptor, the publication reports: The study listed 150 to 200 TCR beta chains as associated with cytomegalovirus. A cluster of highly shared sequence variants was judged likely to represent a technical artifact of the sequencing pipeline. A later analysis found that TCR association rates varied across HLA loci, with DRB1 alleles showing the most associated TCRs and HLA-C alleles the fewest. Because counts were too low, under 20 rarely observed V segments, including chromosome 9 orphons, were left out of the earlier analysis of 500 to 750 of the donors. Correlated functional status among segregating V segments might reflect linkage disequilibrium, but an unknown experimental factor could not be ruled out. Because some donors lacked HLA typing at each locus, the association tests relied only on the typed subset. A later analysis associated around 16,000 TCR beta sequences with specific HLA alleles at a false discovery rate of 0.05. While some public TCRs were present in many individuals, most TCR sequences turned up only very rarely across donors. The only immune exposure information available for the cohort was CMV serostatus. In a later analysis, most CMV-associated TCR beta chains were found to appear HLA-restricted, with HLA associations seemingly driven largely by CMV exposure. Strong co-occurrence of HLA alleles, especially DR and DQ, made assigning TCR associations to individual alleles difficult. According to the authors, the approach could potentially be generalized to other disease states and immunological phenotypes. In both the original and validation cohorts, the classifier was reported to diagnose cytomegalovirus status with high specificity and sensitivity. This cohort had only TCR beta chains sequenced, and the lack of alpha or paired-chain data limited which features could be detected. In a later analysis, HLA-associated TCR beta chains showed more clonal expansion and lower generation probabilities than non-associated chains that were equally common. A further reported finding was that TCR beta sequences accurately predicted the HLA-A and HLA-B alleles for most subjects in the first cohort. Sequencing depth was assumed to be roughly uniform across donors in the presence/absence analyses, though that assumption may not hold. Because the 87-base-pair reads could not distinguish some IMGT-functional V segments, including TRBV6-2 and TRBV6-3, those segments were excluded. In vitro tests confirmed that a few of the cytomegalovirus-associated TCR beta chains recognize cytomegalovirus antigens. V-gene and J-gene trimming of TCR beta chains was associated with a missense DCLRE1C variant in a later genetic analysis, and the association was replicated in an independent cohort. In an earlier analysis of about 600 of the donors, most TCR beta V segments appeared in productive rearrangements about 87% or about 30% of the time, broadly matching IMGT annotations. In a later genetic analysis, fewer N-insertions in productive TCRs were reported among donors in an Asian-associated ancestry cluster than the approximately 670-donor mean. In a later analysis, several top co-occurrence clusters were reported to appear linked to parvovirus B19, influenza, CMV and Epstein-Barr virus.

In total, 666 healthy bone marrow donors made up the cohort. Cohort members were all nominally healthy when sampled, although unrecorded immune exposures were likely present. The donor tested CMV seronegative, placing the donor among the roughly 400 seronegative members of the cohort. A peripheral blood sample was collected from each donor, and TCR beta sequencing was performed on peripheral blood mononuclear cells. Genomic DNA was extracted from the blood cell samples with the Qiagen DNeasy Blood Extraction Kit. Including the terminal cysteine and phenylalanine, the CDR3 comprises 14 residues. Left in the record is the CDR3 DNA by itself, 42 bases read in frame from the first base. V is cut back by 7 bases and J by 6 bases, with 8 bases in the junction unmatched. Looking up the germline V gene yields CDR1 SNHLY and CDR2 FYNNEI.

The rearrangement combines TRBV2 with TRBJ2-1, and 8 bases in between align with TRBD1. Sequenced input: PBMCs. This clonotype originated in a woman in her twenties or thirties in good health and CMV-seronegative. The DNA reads TGTGCCAGCAAGGACAGGGAGTCCGGCAATGAGCAGTTCTTC. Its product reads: CASKDRESGNEQFF.